One and the same sample provided the 32 T cell receptor beta chains below, sequenced in a study of CD8 T cells in ankylosing spondylitis. Via MiXCR, TCRdb re-called the 5' RACE reads, giving one row per CDR3 protein. This sample has approximately 200,000 distinct CDR3 sequences, with more than 10% found just once. Sequencing used blood, either unsorted or a sorted T cell fraction (not recorded which). These receptors originate from a male donor with ankylosing spondylitis or in good health (not recorded which).

This clonotype has at least ten counts. The chain is built from TRBV4-1 and TRBJ2-7; TRBD2 agrees at 7 bases. Germline V gives CDR1 MGHRA, CDR2 YSYEKL. The V and J ends lost 1 base and 3 bases, in that order; junction bases with no gene match: 15. This CDR3 comprises 18 residues. The CDR3 here is CASSQVNQRDSVGYEQYF. CDR3 bases: TGCGCCAGCAGCCAAGTGAACCAGCGGGATTCGGTTGGCTACGAGCAGTACTTC.

This clonotype was picked up a small number of times. The gene calls are TRBV30 and TRBJ1-4; 9 bases agree with TRBD1. The V gene end was trimmed by 0 bases and the J gene end by 5 bases; junction bases not matched to a gene: 1. CDR3 size: 14 residues. Looked up from germline, CDR1 is GTSNPN and CDR2 is SVGIG (reference sequence). CDR3 sequence: CAWSVGTGNEKLFF. CDR3 nucleotide sequence: TGTGCCTGGAGTGTAGGGACAGGGAATGAAAAACTGTTTTTT.

Many counts were recorded for this clonotype. The chain employs TRBV12-3 or TRBV12-4 and TRBJ2-1; 8 bases fit TRBD2. This CDR3 has 16 residues. The J segment lost 5 bases and the V segment lost 4 bases, leaving 10 bases of the junction unmatched. CDR3 nucleotide sequence: TGTGCCAGCAGTTATACGTTAGCGGGGATGGACAATGAGCAGTTCTTC. It is translated as CASSYTLAGMDNEQFF.

This clonotype was observed a handful of times. V gene TRBV6-1 combines with J gene TRBJ2-3; 10 nucleotides match TRBD1. Trimming cost V 6 bases and J 1 base; bases outside gene matches: 10. Germline-derived CDR1 and CDR2 are MNHNS and SASEGT. The CDR3 extends over 17 amino acids. CDR3 sequence reads: CASRFHSGTGGTDTQYF. CDR3 coding DNA: TGTGCCAGCAGGTTCCATTCCGGGACAGGGGGCACAGATACGCAGTATTTT.

This clonotype was counted at least ten times. The genes are TRBV4-1 and TRBJ2-1, with 11 bases matching TRBD2. The CDR3 runs 16 residues. V lost 2 bases, J lost 6 bases, and 6 bases stayed unmatched. Germline CDR1 and CDR2: MGHRA and YSYEKL. CDR3 DNA: TGCGCCAGCAGCCAACCGACTAGCGGGATCGGCAATGAGCAGTTCTTC. This sequence encodes CASSQPTSGIGNEQFF.

This clonotype was seen a handful of times. This chain connects TRBV7-9 to TRBJ2-1; D is possibly TRBD1 (5 bases). CDR1 is SEHNR and CDR2 is FQNEAQ in the germline V gene (reference sequence). V lost 5 bases and J lost 5, with 19 bases in between. CDR3 length equals 16 residues. CDR3: CASSPVQGAPNNEQFF. The CDR3 bases are TGTGCCAGCAGCCCCGTCCAAGGGGCCCCCAACAATGAGCAGTTCTTC.

This clonotype was observed a handful of times. V and J are TRBV7-6 and TRBJ2-7; 11 bases match TRBD2. The V and J ends lost 5 bases and 3 bases, in that order; junction bases with no gene match: 6. The CDR3 spans 15 residues. The germline CDR1 and CDR2 sequences are SGHVS and FNYEAQ. The CDR3 region is CASSPPSGRNYEQYF. In nucleotides, the CDR3 is TGTGCCAGCAGCCCGCCTAGCGGGAGGAACTACGAGCAGTACTTC.

This clonotype showed up many times. The chain links TRBV4-1 to TRBJ2-3, with D unclear. Trimming removed 1 base from V and 6 bases from J, with 5 bases in between. The CDR3 is 12 residues long. The V gene's germline CDR1 is MGHRA and CDR2 YSYEKL. The CDR3 spells CASSQAHDTQYF. As DNA, the CDR3 is TGCGCCAGCAGCCAAGCCCATGATACGCAGTATTTT.

This clonotype was detected many times. The genes are TRBV5-1 and TRBJ1-2, with D hard to call. V was clipped by 5 bases and J by 2 bases, with 4 bases between them. Germline CDR1 is SGHRS and CDR2 is YFSETQ. The CDR3 consists of 11 residues. The DNA of the CDR3 is TGCGCCAGCAGACGGAACTATGGCTACACCTTC. It translates to CASRRNYGYTF.

This clonotype was counted many times. J is TRBJ2-5 and V is TRBV12-3 or TRBV12-4; 11 bases fit TRBD2. The ends lost 4 bases at V and 5 bases at J; junction bases unmatched: 9. This CDR3 comprises 16 residues. CDR3: CASSSRLAGGWETQYF. The DNA for the CDR3 is TGTGCCAGCAGTTCTCGGCTAGCGGGAGGCTGGGAGACCCAGTACTTC.

This clonotype came up a few times. The chain couples TRBV18 to TRBJ2-7; TRBD2 matches 10 bases. The CDR3 is made up of 18 amino acids. Per the germline V gene, CDR1 is KGHSH and CDR2 is LQKENI. After removal of 2 bases from V and 0 bases from J, the junction contained 10 bases not matched to a gene. CDR3 coding DNA: TGTGCCAGCTCACCAAGGGAACTAGCGGGATACCCCTCCTACGAGCAGTACTTC. This translates into CASSPRELAGYPSYEQYF.

The table lists this clonotype with many counts. One end of the junction varies from germline; a read error may be responsible. The gene calls are TRBV27 and TRBJ2-7; TRBD1 aligns across 8 bases. In germline, CDR1 is MNHEY, CDR2 SMNVEV (reference sequence). This CDR3 is 15 amino acids long. The CDR3: CASSLSGTGDYEQYF. The CDR3 coding sequence is TGTGCCAGCAGTCTATCCGGGACAGGAGATTACGAGCAGTACTTC.

This clonotype was detected a few times. CDR3 protein: CASTLGVIAGVTSTDTQYF. The CDR3 DNA follows: TGTGCCAGCACCCTCGGGGTAATAGCGGGAGTTACTAGCACAGATACGCAGTATTTT. This chain connects TRBV28 to TRBJ2-3; TRBD2 agrees at 9 bases. The CDR3 covers 19 residues. The germline V gene encodes CDR1 MDHEN and CDR2 SYDVKM. Trimming took 7 bases from V and 0 from J; bases not matched to a gene: 17. Supplemented by reference TRBV28 and TRBJ2-3, the full variable domain reads DVKVTQSSRYLVKRTGEKVFLECVQDMDHENMFWYRQDPGLGLRLIYFSYDVKMKEKGDIPEGYSVSREKKERFSLILESASTNQTSMYLCASTLGVIAGVTSTDTQYFGPGTRLTVL.

This clonotype was counted ten times or more. The chain couples TRBV27 to TRBJ2-1; TRBD1 is a possible D gene (6 bases). Trimming shortened V by 5 bases and J by 4 bases, and 21 bases separated the two germline ends. The CDR3 runs 17 residues. The germline gives CDR1 MNHEY, CDR2 SMNVEV (reference sequence). CDR3 coding DNA: TGTGCCAGCAGTACTCTAGACAGGTCAACCCCTTACAATGAGCAGTTCTTC. Residues: CASSTLDRSTPYNEQFF.

This clonotype was observed many times. The chain is built from TRBV12-3 or TRBV12-4 and TRBJ2-2, with D perhaps being TRBD1 or TRBD2 (5 bases each). Trimming cost V 3 bases and J 4 bases, with 9 bases left between them. CDR3 length equals 14 residues. In DNA, the CDR3 is TGTGCCAGCAGTTTTGGGGGTTCCACCGGGGAGCTGTTTTTT. Amino acids: CASSFGGSTGELFF.

The chain uses TRBV7-9 and TRBJ2-7, with D possibly being TRBD1 (5 bases). Trimming shortened V by 5 bases and J by 6 bases, and 14 bases separated the two germline ends. The CDR3 has 13 residues. CDR1 and CDR2 from the germline V gene are SEHNR and FQNEAQ (reference sequence). The CDR3, as DNA: TGTGCCAGCAGCCCCCCCGAAAGGGGCGAGCAGTACTTC. This translates into CASSPPERGEQYF.

This clonotype was found a few times. The chain has TRBV4-1 and TRBJ1-1; D is unclear. Germline values: CDR1 MGHRA, CDR2 YSYEKL. V was pared by 0 bases and J by 7 bases, with 18 bases between. The CDR3 extends over 16 amino acids. The CDR3, as DNA: TGCGCCAGCAGCCAAGATGCAAATGTAGGACTACTTGAAGCTTTCTTT. This sequence encodes CASSQDANVGLLEAFF.

A few counts support this clonotype. The chain joins TRBV29-1 to TRBJ1-2, with D unresolved. Per the germline V gene, CDR1 is SQVTM and CDR2 is ANQGSEA. Trimming cost V 6 bases and J 7 bases, with 21 bases left between them. The CDR3 spans 14 residues. The CDR3 loop reads CSVVRALEGPGYTF. The CDR3 coding sequence is TGCAGCGTCGTTAGAGCTCTCGAGGGTCCTGGCTACACCTTC.

V gene TRBV6-1 combines with J gene TRBJ1-2; 8 bases line up with TRBD1. The germline CDR1 and CDR2 sequences are MNHNS and SASEGT. J gave up 4 bases and V 6 bases, and 7 bases lay outside the gene matches. The CDR3 loop spans 14 amino acids. The CDR3 DNA follows: TGTGCCAGCAGACCAGGACAGGGTTTCTATGGCTACACCTTC. It encodes CASRPGQGFYGYTF.

This clonotype has more than one count but fewer than ten. This chain connects TRBV5-1 to TRBJ1-2, with 8 nucleotides matching TRBD1. The CDR3 covers 15 residues. Germline CDR1 reads SGHRS; CDR2 reads YFSETQ. Losses at the gene ends were 7 bases for V and 3 bases for J; bases not matched to a gene: 11. Written as DNA, the CDR3 is TGCGCCAGCCGAACTCGGACAGGGTTGGACTATGGCTACACCTTC. Its protein is CASRTRTGLDYGYTF.

The genes are TRBV6-1 and TRBJ2-2; 7 nucleotides agree with TRBD1. V was clipped by 10 bases and J by 1 base; unmatched bases: 9. Germline CDR1 reads MNHNS; CDR2 reads SASEGT. The CDR3 length is 15 residues. The CDR3 bases are TGTGCCACCTTCCGGGACAGCTGGAACACCGGGGAGCTGTTTTTT. It specifies CATFRDSWNTGELFF.

The V call is TRBV5-8, the J call TRBJ2-2; TRBD1 agrees at 9 bases. Germline CDR1 and CDR2: SGHTS and YDEGEE. Trimming took 4 bases from V and 6 from J; bases not matched to a gene: 4. The CDR3 totals 14 residues. The CDR3 loop is CASSIGQGSGELFF. CDR3 coding DNA: TGTGCCAGCAGCATCGGACAGGGGTCCGGGGAGCTGTTTTTT. The full variable domain, rest sourced from reference TRBV5-8 and TRBJ2-2, is EAGVTQSPTHLIKTRGQQATLRCSPISGHTSVYWYQQALGLGLQFLLWYDEGEERNRGNFPPRFSGRQFPNYSSELNVNALELEDSALYLCASSIGQGSGELFFGEGSRLTVL.

This clonotype was detected only a few times. CDR3 nucleotide sequence: TGTGCCAGCAGCTTAGGACCTGATGAGCAGTTCTTC. Its translation is CASSLGPDEQFF. The rearrangement uses TRBV11-1 and TRBJ2-1, with D unresolved. The germline CDR1 and CDR2 sequences are SGHAT and FQDESV (reference sequence). The V end was cut by 1 base, the J end by 8 bases, with 6 bases between. The CDR3 loop spans 12 amino acids.

This clonotype was seen a few times. This chain uses TRBV20-1 with TRBJ2-1; D not resolved. The germline V gene encodes CDR1 DFQATT and CDR2 SNEGSKA (reference sequence). The V end was cut by 0 bases, the J end by 1 base, with 4 bases between. This CDR3 spans 13 amino acids. CDR3 loop: CSARESSYNEQFF. CDR3 DNA sequence: TGCAGTGCTAGAGAGTCTTCCTACAATGAGCAGTTCTTC.

There are a few counts of this clonotype. The V and J genes are TRBV3-1 and TRBJ2-7; no reliable D call. The germline gives CDR1 LGHDT, CDR2 YNNKEL (reference sequence). The V end lost 4 bases, the J end lost 0 bases, and 13 bases lay between the germline ends. The CDR3 loop spans 15 amino acids. CDR3 DNA: TGTGCCAGCAGCCCCGGAAACTTGCCCTCCTACGAGCAGTACTTC. The encoded protein is CASSPGNLPSYEQYF.

The chain joins TRBV6-5 to TRBJ1-1, with D perhaps TRBD1 (6 bases). Germline V gene lookup returns CDR1 MNHEY and CDR2 SVGAGI. This CDR3 spans 13 amino acids. V was pared by 3 bases and J by 4 bases, with 9 bases between. The CDR3 DNA follows: TGTGCCAGCAGTTATGGAGGGGGCACTGAAGCTTTCTTT. Its translation is CASSYGGGTEAFF.

There are a few counts of this clonotype. V gene TRBV14 combines with J gene TRBJ1-1; 8 positions agree with TRBD1. Looked up from germline, CDR1 is SGHDN and CDR2 is FVKESK. With 5 bases clipped from V and 4 bases from J, the junction kept 6 bases outside the gene matches. The CDR3 sequence is 14 residues long. Here the CDR3 reads CASSDRGYGTEAFF. CDR3 DNA sequence: TGTGCCAGCAGCGACAGGGGATATGGCACTGAAGCTTTCTTT.

The chain has TRBV12-3 or TRBV12-4 and TRBJ2-2; D uncertain. The CDR3 runs to 15 residues. V dropped 7 bases and J dropped 4 bases, with 16 bases sitting between them. The CDR3 protein is CASTQDGPGTGELFF. CDR3 nucleotide sequence: TGTGCCAGCACCCAGGACGGCCCTGGCACCGGGGAGCTGTTTTTT.

This clonotype appeared a few times. The V and J genes are TRBV12-3 or TRBV12-4 and TRBJ2-5; D not resolved. The germline V and J ends were trimmed by 5 bases and 2 bases, with 6 bases remaining between them. The CDR3 runs to 12 residues. In DNA, the CDR3 is TGTGCCAGCAGTACGGAACAAGAGACCCAGTACTTC. Amino acids: CASSTEQETQYF.

This clonotype was observed many times. This chain uses TRBV12-3 or TRBV12-4 with TRBJ1-5, with 9 bases lining up with TRBD1. J lost 7 bases, V lost 5 bases, and 3 bases had no gene match. The CDR3 is made up of 13 amino acids. Written as DNA, the CDR3 is TGTGCCAGCAGTGGACAGGGGATACAGCCCCAGCATTTT. Its translation: CASSGQGIQPQHF.

This clonotype was recorded a few times. The rearrangement joins TRBV29-1 to TRBJ2-2, with TRBD2 matching over 7 bases. The CDR3 is 18 amino acids. V trimming: 2 bases; J trimming: 0 bases; junction bases outside the gene matches: 12. Germline CDR1 SQVTM, CDR2 ANQGSEA. CDR3 DNA sequence: TGCAGCGTTGAATGGGTCCGCGAGGGAGGGCCGAACACCGGGGAGCTGTTTTTT. Protein: CSVEWVREGGPNTGELFF.

Only a few counts were recorded for this clonotype. This sequence joins TRBV14 and TRBJ1-2; D is ambiguous. V gave up 3 bases and J gave up 7 bases, with 9 bases separating them. Germline V gene lookup returns CDR1 SGHDN and CDR2 FVKESK. CDR3 size: 12 residues. The CDR3 is CASSHHAGGYTF. In DNA form, the CDR3 reads TGTGCCAGCAGCCACCACGCCGGTGGCTACACCTTC.